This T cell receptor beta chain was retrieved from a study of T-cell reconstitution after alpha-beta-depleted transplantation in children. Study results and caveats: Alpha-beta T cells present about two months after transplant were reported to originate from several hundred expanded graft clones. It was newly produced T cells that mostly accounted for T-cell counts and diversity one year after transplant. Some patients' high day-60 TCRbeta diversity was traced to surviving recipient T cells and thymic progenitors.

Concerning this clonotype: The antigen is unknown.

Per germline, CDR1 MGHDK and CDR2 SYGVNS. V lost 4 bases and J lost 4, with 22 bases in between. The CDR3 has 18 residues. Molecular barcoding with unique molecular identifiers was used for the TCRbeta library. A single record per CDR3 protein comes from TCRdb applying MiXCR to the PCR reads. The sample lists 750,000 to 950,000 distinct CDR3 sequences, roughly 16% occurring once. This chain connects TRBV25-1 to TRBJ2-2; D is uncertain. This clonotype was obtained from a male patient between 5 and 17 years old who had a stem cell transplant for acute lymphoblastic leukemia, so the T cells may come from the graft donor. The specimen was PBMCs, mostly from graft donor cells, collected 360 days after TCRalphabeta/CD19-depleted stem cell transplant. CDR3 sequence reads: CASSAPRVAPGGTGELFF. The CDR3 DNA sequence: TGTGCCAGCAGTGCCCCCCGCGTAGCCCCGGGCGGCACCGGGGAGCTGTTTTTT.